The T cell receptor beta chain under discussion was sequenced for a study of yellow fever vaccine responses in identical twins. The study's findings and limits: Vaccine-induced T cell responses in twins were reportedly observed to appear partly convergent, partly personalized.

As to this clonotype: Its cognate antigen is unknown.

TCRdb passed the RT-PCR reads through MiXCR, listing each CDR3 protein once. The data hold about 3,500 distinct CDR3 sequences, with 85% observed a single time. This CDR3 has 15 residues. CDR1 and CDR2 (germline): MGHRA, YSYEKL. V lost 4 bases and J 0 bases, leaving 10 bases between the germline ends. The TCR comes from a young woman who received the yellow fever vaccine. The rearrangement uses TRBV4-1 and TRBJ1-3; D perhaps matches TRBD1 (5 bases). The sample consisted of T cells from blood (PBMCs), unsorted or a sorted subset (not recorded which), taken before or after yellow fever vaccination (not recorded which). The DNA for the CDR3 is TGCGCCAGCAGCCCCGAGGGACGCTCTGGAAACACCATATATTTT. Amino acids: CASSPEGRSGNTIYF.